The present T cell receptor beta chain was sequenced within a study of Graves' ophthalmopathy and Graves' hyperthyroidism. This CDR3 spans 16 amino acids. CDR1 is DFQATT, CDR2 SNEGSKA, per germline (reference sequence). Trimming removed 0 bases from V and 4 bases from J, with 16 bases in between. RNA transcripts yielded amplified TCR beta CDR3 regions. In the first round, RT-PCR was carried out with HTBI primers, and a multiplex PCR formed the second round. TCRdb reprocessed the multiplex PCR reads with MiXCR, giving one entry per CDR3 protein. The data hold under 350,000 distinct CDR3 sequences, with under 20% observed a single time. This clonotype was counted at least ten times.

The rearrangement links TRBV20-1 to TRBJ1-5, with D possibly TRBD1 on 5 matching bases. The sequenced sample was peripheral blood. This sequence was found in an adult man with Graves' ophthalmopathy. The chain's CDR3 is CSARDGGAQDNQPQHF. In DNA form, the CDR3 reads TGCAGTGCTAGAGATGGAGGGGCACAGGATAATCAGCCCCAGCATTTT.